Listed below are T cell receptor beta chains from one sample, sequenced in a study of shared clonotypes between healthy human individuals. Repertoires were generated with immunoSEQ multiplex PCR, while TCRdb's copy carries only in-frame clones and drops some. Of roughly 500,000 clones in the sample, about 76% were seen once. Sample: PBMCs. These receptors came from a woman aged 35 to 49 in good health. Some clones in this sample may be carry-over from other donors' samples. The CDR3 runs from the conserved cysteine through the conserved F or W. Size is omitted from some rows. Given values are once, few, many or a class for expanded clones.

v_call	j_call	clone_size	cdr3_aa
TRBV19	TRBJ2-3	few	CASSIGTSGFSDTQYF
TRBV5-3	TRBJ1-2	.	CARSFALGAKGGYTF
TRBV7-2	TRBJ2-1	.	CASARKGGRDEQFF
TRBV5-4	TRBJ2-7	once	CASSLGARAGTYEQYF
TRBV4-1	TRBJ1-1	.	CASSQRPRQANTEAFF
TRBV4-2	TRBJ2-2	.	CASSQATGVGELFF
TRBV7-9	TRBJ2-1	once	CASSLPGRPQQFF
TRBV14	TRBJ2-1	.	CASSQGLAGASNEQFF
TRBV4-1	TRBJ1-2	.	CASSQSGTDYYGYTF
TRBV4-2	TRBJ2-7	few	CASSQGIQSDEQYF
TRBV25-1	TRBJ2-4	.	CASSEAGVDIQYF
TRBV6-6	TRBJ1-1	few	CASGGVGTEAFF
TRBV5-1	TRBJ1-1	.	CASSYSQGDTEAFF
TRBV10-2	TRBJ2-7	few	CASSESETYEQYF
TRBV27	TRBJ1-2	.	CASSPTHAIGYTF
TRBV30	TRBJ2-1	few	CACLRDRPSYNEQFF
TRBV15	TRBJ2-3	.	CATSRGRATDTQYF
TRBV18	TRBJ2-7	few	CASSPSGGLGNEQYF
TRBV7-3	TRBJ2-7	.	CASSRDGSAYEQYF
TRBV28	TRBJ2-5	.	CASSKDRGHGTQYF
TRBV5-1	TRBJ2-7	few	CASSPGLQGYEQYF
TRBV11-2	TRBJ1-3	.	CASSLAGAYSGNTIYF
TRBV6-4	TRBJ2-1	many	CASSDSREANEQFF
TRBV2	TRBJ2-7	.	CASRTGTEQYF
TRBV27	TRBJ1-5	.	CASSGTGGQPQHF
TRBV5-6	TRBJ2-1	once	CASSLERNNEQFF
TRBV6-1	TRBJ1-4	few	CASSYTRATNEKLFF
TRBV7-8	TRBJ2-2	.	CASSPGTGTGELFF
TRBV19	TRBJ1-4	.	CASSIPRRGLTNEKLFF
TRBV7-9	TRBJ2-5	.	CASSLIGGEELQETQYF
TRBV14	TRBJ1-3	many	CASSQDRGNTIYF